This T cell receptor beta chain comes out of a study of cytomegalovirus exposure and HLA in healthy donors. Study context: Early on, a data release was issued that held 80 million or so unique TCRs from HLA-typed donors. Clustering assigned 81% of the approximately 400 genotyped donors to the Caucasian-associated ancestry cluster. General study results and limits: HLA restriction was apparent for most CMV-associated TCR beta chains in a later analysis. Analysis was carried out at a later point, and it linked a missense DCLRE1C variant to TCR beta V- and J-gene trimming.

Germline CDR1 is MGHRA and CDR2 is YSYEKL. Deletions cut 4 bases from V and 10 bases from J, with 14 bases between. The CDR3 length is 14 residues. It was with 60 Vbeta and 13 Jbeta primers that the PCR ran. Data came from immunoSEQ multiplex PCR; TCRdb stores just in-frame clones and leaves some out. The sample shows 150,000 to 200,000 clones, about 80% of them seen only once. Concerning this clone: Its antigen is unknown.

The sample taken for sequencing was PBMCs. This TCR derives from a woman aged 18-29 years in good health and CMV-seropositive. This chain links TRBV4-1 with TRBJ1-6, with D maybe TRBD1 (5 bases). The CDR3 coding sequence is TGCGCCAGCAGCCCCGGCAGGGATCAATCACCCCTCCACTTT. It translates to CASSPGRDQSPLHF.